Included here is one TCR beta chain sequence, with context. As yet, its antigen is unknown. Germline lookup yields CDR1 GTSNPN and CDR2 SVGIG (reference sequence). CDR3 length: 13 residues. Trimming shortened V by 5 bases and J by 2 bases, and 7 bases separated the two germline ends. The data were taken from a study of a mutant IDH1 vaccine in newly diagnosed glioma. At the level of the study: Treated patients were about 60% male, 37.5% female, mean age 40.4 years.

Generated by immunoSEQ multiplex PCR, the TCRdb table keeps only in-frame clones and is missing some. Of fewer than 55,000 clones detected, 65% appear once; the ten largest clones hold 4% to 5.5%. Time point reported: week 47, end of study. The study gave 300 ug of mutant IDH1 20-mer peptide per vaccine dose, with topical imiquimod. This sequence joins TRBV30 and TRBJ1-6; unclear D gene. This TCR came from a man aged 35 to 55 with glioma. Some clones in this sample may be carry-over from other donors' samples. The sequencing here drew on peripheral blood mononuclear cells (PBMCs), taken from a glioma patient whose treatment included an IDH1 peptide vaccine. This CDR3 reads CAWDGTYNSPLHF. The CDR3 DNA reads as TGTGCCTGGGACGGGACCTATAATTCACCCCTCCACTTT. Based on the CDR3 plus reference TRBV30 and TRBJ1-6, the full variable domain is SQTIHQWPATLVQPVGSPLSLECTVEGTSNPNLYWYRQAAGRGLQLLFYSVGIGQISSEVPQNLSASRPQDRQFILSSKKLLLSDSGFYLCAWDGTYNSPLHFGNGTRLTVT.